These 30 T cell receptor beta chains share one sample of origin, sequenced in a study of PD-1 blockade in classical Hodgkin lymphoma. Sequencing used immunoSEQ multiplex PCR; TCRdb keeps in-frame clones, though not all of them. The data contain about 28,000 clones, around four fifths of them singletons. Time point meaning: cycle 4 day 1 (C4D1), after six to seven weeks of nivolumab. Brentuximab vedotin exposure varied among the patients, all of whom had relapsed after autologous stem cell transplantation. The starting material was peripheral blood mononuclear cells (PBMCs), obtained before the fourth cycle of nivolumab. Receptors were obtained from a human donor with classical Hodgkin lymphoma.

The chain recombines TRBV19 with TRBJ1-2; unclear D gene. Per the germline V gene, CDR1 is LNHDA and CDR2 is SQIVND (reference sequence). The germline V and J ends were trimmed by 7 bases and 5 bases, with 17 bases remaining between them. This CDR3 has 14 residues. CDR3 DNA sequence: TGTGCCAGTATCCAGGAGCCAGCTGATTATGGCTACACCTTC. Amino acids: CASIQEPADYGYTF.

This chain connects TRBV7-9 to TRBJ1-1; D ambiguous. Between the trimmed V and J ends, which lost 1 base and 3 bases, there was a span of 6 bases. CDR1 and CDR2 (germline): SEHNR, FQNEAQ (reference sequence). The CDR3 runs 13 residues. The CDR3 protein is CASSLVTDTEAFF. Written as DNA, the CDR3 is TGTGCCAGCAGCTTAGTTACAGACACTGAAGCTTTCTTT.

The sample holds a few counts of this clone. The V gene is TRBV28, the J gene TRBJ2-7; 7 nucleotides match TRBD2. Germline V CDR1 and CDR2: MDHEN, SYDVKM. V lost 8 bases and J lost 1; bases outside the gene matches: 17. The CDR3 has 17 residues. CDR3 DNA sequence: TGTGCCAGCCTCCCTACCTCGGGCCAGCGGGAATCCTACGAGCAGTACTTC. Amino acid sequence: CASLPTSGQRESYEQYF.

The chain uses TRBV28 and TRBJ1-2; D not certain. The length of the CDR3 is 11 residues. Germline V gene lookup returns CDR1 MDHEN and CDR2 SYDVKM. V was clipped by 1 base and J by 4 bases, with 1 base between them. The CDR3 reads CASSLFYGYTF. The CDR3, as DNA: TGTGCCAGCAGTTTATTCTATGGCTACACCTTC.

This chain joins TRBV7-7 and TRBJ2-1; TRBD2 might be the D (6 bases). The CDR3 length is 13 residues. CDR1 and CDR2 from the germline V gene are SSHAT and FNYEAQ (reference sequence). V dropped 5 bases and J dropped 4 bases, with 9 bases sitting between them. The CDR3, as DNA: TGTGCCAGCAGCCCTCGGGGGTACAATGAGCAGTTCTTC. Amino acid sequence: CASSPRGYNEQFF.

This rearrangement joins TRBV7-2 to TRBJ2-1, with TRBD2 identical over 7 bases. The CDR3 has 17 amino acids. V lost 1 base to trimming and J lost 2 bases; unmatched junction nucleotides: 8. The germline V gene has CDR1 SGHTA and CDR2 FQGNSA. Written as DNA, the CDR3 is TGTGCCAGCAGCTTAGGAGGCGGGAGAGGGGCCTACAATGAGCAGTTCTTC. It translates to CASSLGGGRGAYNEQFF.

V gene TRBV5-1 combines with J gene TRBJ2-7; D gene unclear. The CDR3 sequence is 14 residues long. Germline CDR1 is SGHRS and CDR2 is YFSETQ. With 0 bases removed from V and 5 bases from J, the gap between germline ends came to 12 bases. CDR3 region: CASSLGLLANEQYF. The CDR3 bases are TGCGCCAGCAGCTTGGGTTTGTTAGCCAACGAGCAGTACTTC.

This rearrangement joins TRBV5-1 to TRBJ2-3, with no clear D. CDR3 size: 13 residues. Germline V gene data show CDR1 as SGHRS and CDR2 as YFSETQ. The germline V and J ends were trimmed by 4 bases and 4 bases, with 10 bases remaining between them. The CDR3 DNA is TGCGCCAGCAGCCTGCTTTCTCCAGATACGCAGTATTTT. Encoded protein: CASSLLSPDTQYF.

The genes are TRBV28 and TRBJ2-7, with D unresolved. CDR1 is MDHEN, CDR2 SYDVKM, per germline. This CDR3 has 13 amino acids. With 6 bases removed from V and 2 bases from J, the gap between germline ends came to 11 bases. CDR3 sequence: CASSPAGTYEQYF. The CDR3 DNA is TGTGCCAGCAGCCCTGCCGGAACCTACGAGCAGTACTTC.

By frequency in the sample, this clone is medium-sized. The chain employs TRBV28 and TRBJ1-5, with D uncertain. The V end was cut by 6 bases, the J end by 5 bases, with 14 bases between. The CDR3 consists of 14 residues. Germline CDR1 is MDHEN and CDR2 is SYDVKM. CDR3 sequence: CASSPEAAYQPQHF. CDR3 bases: TGTGCCAGCAGCCCCGAGGCAGCATATCAGCCCCAGCATTTT.

This clone rates as medium-sized. The V gene is TRBV14, the J gene TRBJ2-1; D could derive from TRBD1 or TRBD2 (5 bases each). The CDR3 runs to 16 residues. Germline V gives CDR1 SGHDN, CDR2 FVKESK. V was cut by 4 bases and J by 5 bases, with 18 bases left in between. CDR3 sequence reads: CASSPHRGSRDNEQFF. The CDR3 nucleotides read TGTGCCAGCAGCCCTCATCGGGGTAGCAGGGACAATGAGCAGTTCTTC.

V gene TRBV28 combines with J gene TRBJ2-5; 13 bases agree with TRBD2. The J segment lost 2 bases and the V segment lost 4 bases, leaving 1 base of the junction unmatched. The CDR3 sequence is 15 residues long. Germline V gives CDR1 MDHEN, CDR2 SYDVKM. The CDR3 reads CASSSLAGGQETQYF. The CDR3 bases are TGTGCCAGCAGTTCACTAGCGGGAGGGCAAGAGACCCAGTACTTC.

V gene TRBV29-1 combines with J gene TRBJ1-1, with D unresolved. Germline CDR1 reads SQVTM; CDR2 reads ANQGSEA. Trimming removed 7 bases at V and 8 bases at J, with 14 bases between. The CDR3 totals 11 residues. The CDR3 nucleotides are TGCAGCGCCCAAGGTAGGGAAGAAGCTTTCTTT. Protein sequence: CSAQGREEAFF.

The genes are TRBV10-1 and TRBJ2-1; TRBD2 is a possible D gene (6 bases). Germline V gene data show CDR1 as WNHNN and CDR2 as SYGVQD (reference sequence). V shed 2 bases and J shed 1 base, with 9 bases lying between them. The CDR3 runs 15 residues. DNA for the CDR3: TGCGCCAGCAGTGAGGCTAGCGAATCCTACAATGAGCAGTTCTTC. As protein: CASSEASESYNEQFF.

This clone is labeled medium-sized (0.01 to 0.1%). The chain employs TRBV30 and TRBJ2-1; 10 bases fit TRBD2. Germline values: CDR1 GTSNPN, CDR2 SVGIG (reference sequence). With 5 bases clipped from V and 4 bases from J, the junction kept 8 bases outside the gene matches. This CDR3 is 15 amino acids long. CDR3 nucleotides: TGTGCCTGGGGTAGGACTAGCGGAAGTTACAATGAGCAGTTCTTC. It is translated as CAWGRTSGSYNEQFF.

CDR3 region: CATGQYYEQYF. In nucleotides, the CDR3 is TGTGCTACCGGACAGTACTACGAGCAGTACTTC. This chain connects TRBV28 to TRBJ2-7; D possibly corresponds to TRBD1 (6 bases). CDR1 is MDHEN and CDR2 is SYDVKM in the germline V gene. The CDR3 has 11 amino acids.

Remarks on this clone: Other DNA sequences in this sample translate to the same CDR3. The rearrangement uses TRBV6-5 and TRBJ2-7; D is unresolved. Between the trimmed V and J ends, which lost 0 bases and 2 bases, there was a span of 8 bases. The V gene's germline CDR1 is MNHEY and CDR2 SVGAGI. This CDR3 comprises 14 residues. The DNA of the CDR3 is TGTGCCAGCAGTTACTCGAGAACCACCTACGAGCAGTACTTC. Its protein product is CASSYSRTTYEQYF.

The chain is built from TRBV7-2 and TRBJ2-7; no clear D gene. Looked up from germline, CDR1 is SGHTA and CDR2 is FQGNSA. CDR3 size: 13 residues. Between the trimmed V and J ends, which lost 1 base and 3 bases, there was a span of 7 bases. CDR3 loop: CASSLGWGYEQYF. The CDR3 nucleotides read TGTGCCAGCAGCTTAGGATGGGGCTACGAGCAGTACTTC.

The chain joins TRBV11-1 to TRBJ2-1, with no clear D. The CDR3 totals 13 residues. The germline V and J ends were trimmed by 3 bases and 6 bases, with 9 bases remaining between them. CDR1 and CDR2 from the germline V gene are SGHAT and FQDESV (reference sequence). The CDR3 DNA reads TGTGCCAGCAGCTTCTCCCGACTCAATGAGCAGTTCTTC. As protein: CASSFSRLNEQFF.

This clone is a singleton in its sample. The chain links TRBV27 to TRBJ2-1; 10 positions agree with TRBD2. Germline values: CDR1 MNHEY, CDR2 SMNVEV (reference sequence). The V segment lost 5 bases and the J segment 1 base; nucleotides outside the gene matches: 17. CDR3 length equals 20 residues. This CDR3 reads CASSTPPTSGISQSYNEQFF. Written as DNA, the CDR3 is TGTGCCAGCAGTACTCCCCCTACTAGCGGGATCTCCCAATCCTACAATGAGCAGTTCTTC.

This chain joins TRBV11-2 and TRBJ2-3; 11 positions match TRBD2. Germline loops: CDR1 SGHAT, CDR2 FQNNGV. The CDR3 runs 16 residues. V dropped 2 bases and J dropped 4; count of bases not matched to a gene: 5. The CDR3 loop is CASSLFLAGGADTQYF. CDR3 DNA sequence: TGTGCCAGCAGCTTATTTCTAGCGGGAGGTGCAGATACGCAGTATTTT.

This chain uses TRBV5-8 with TRBJ2-4, with a weak D call TRBD2 (6 bases). The CDR3 length is 17 residues. V was trimmed by 3 bases and J by 0 bases, leaving 16 bases between them. Looked up from germline, CDR1 is SGHTS and CDR2 is YDEGEE. The CDR3 sequence is CASSSPPLGLAKNIQYF. CDR3 sequence (DNA): TGTGCCAGCAGCTCGCCTCCCCTGGGACTAGCCAAAAACATTCAGTACTTC.

The CDR3 nucleotides are TGTGCCAGCAGCTCCTCAGGGGGCTTTGGGGCCAACGTCCTGACTTTC. It yields the protein CASSSSGGFGANVLTF. The chain employs TRBV7-9 and TRBJ2-6; 8 bases are shared with TRBD1. V dropped 4 bases and J dropped 3; count of bases not matched to a gene: 5. The CDR3 spans 16 residues. CDR1 SEHNR and CDR2 FQNEAQ come from the germline V gene (reference sequence).

DNA of the CDR3: TGTGCCAGCAGCTTAGACGGACAGCCTAGTCAGCCCCAGCATTTT. Translating gives CASSLDGQPSQPQHF. The gene calls are TRBV7-9 and TRBJ1-5, with D perhaps TRBD1 (6 bases). Germline V lookup: CDR1 SEHNR, CDR2 FQNEAQ (reference sequence). CDR3 length: 15 residues. Trimming took off 1 base at V and 6 bases at J, with 13 bases between the two ends.

This clone turned up a few times. The V call is TRBV18, the J call TRBJ2-3; D ambiguous. The CDR3 consists of 14 residues. Germline V CDR1 and CDR2: KGHSH, LQKENI. The V end lost 2 bases, the J end lost 5 bases, and 11 bases lay between the germline ends. DNA for the CDR3: TGTGCCAGCTCACCAATCGGTGGGCGAGATACGCAGTATTTT. Protein sequence: CASSPIGGRDTQYF.

The CDR3 nucleotides are TGTGCCAGCAGTGGTCAACAGGGGGTCCAAGGCTACGAGCAGTACTTC. Translation: CASSGQQGVQGYEQYF. The chain carries TRBV6-1 and TRBJ2-7; 8 bases fit TRBD1. V lost 4 bases to trimming and J lost 3 bases; unmatched junction nucleotides: 11. Germline CDR1 is MNHNS and CDR2 is SASEGT. The CDR3 runs 16 residues.

Comments on this clone: A much larger clone is a single base away; this may be a read error. V is TRBV5-1 and J is TRBJ1-5, with 7 positions matching TRBD1. The CDR3 length is 16 residues. The J segment lost 0 bases and the V segment lost 6 bases, leaving 9 bases of the junction unmatched. Germline assignment: CDR1 SGHRS and CDR2 YFSETQ. Written as DNA, the CDR3 is TGCGCCAGCACCCAGGAACAGGGGCATAGCAATCAGCCCCAGCATTTT. Its translation is CASTQEQGHSNQPQHF.

The chain has TRBV29-1 and TRBJ2-7; TRBD2 aligns across 10 bases. From germline, CDR1 is SQVTM and CDR2 ANQGSEA. This CDR3 is built from 17 residues. Trimming cost V 3 bases and J 0 bases; bases outside gene matches: 11. The CDR3 sequence is CSVDGIAGGIPSYEQYF. The DNA of the CDR3 is TGCAGCGTTGACGGGATAGCGGGAGGTATTCCCTCCTACGAGCAGTACTTC.

V usage is TRBV9 and J usage is TRBJ2-2; D ambiguous. CDR3 length: 14 amino acids. Trimming removed 0 bases at V and 0 bases at J, with 3 bases between. CDR1 SGDLS and CDR2 YYNGEE come from the germline V gene. The CDR3, as DNA: TGTGCCAGCAGCGTAGGAGCGAACACCGGGGAGCTGTTTTTT. Translating gives CASSVGANTGELFF.

The chain joins TRBV6-5 to TRBJ2-5, with TRBD1 matching over 7 bases. This CDR3 is built from 13 residues. The germline CDR1 and CDR2 sequences are MNHEY and SVGAGI. The V segment lost 6 bases and the J segment 5 bases; nucleotides outside the gene matches: 6. The CDR3 DNA reads TGTGCCAGCAGGGGACAGAGACGTGAGACCCAGTACTTC. Translated: CASRGQRRETQYF.